This T cell receptor beta chain is drawn from a study of blood T cell repertoires in COVID-19. Here immunoSEQ multiplex PCR was the method, and the copy in TCRdb shows in-frame clones only, minus some. The data contain fewer than 150,000 clones, approximately 91% of them seen just once; the ten biggest clones take up roughly a tenth. This clone was seen once. Within the sample, other DNA sequences also encode this same CDR3. V dropped 3 bases and J dropped 2 bases, with 8 bases sitting between them. The CDR3 runs to 13 residues. Germline-derived CDR1 and CDR2 are MNHEY and SMNVEV (reference sequence).

This TCR derives from a man aged 50 to 60 with active or convalescent COVID-19. Sequenced input: peripheral blood. The chain employs TRBV27 and TRBJ2-7, with D unclear. The CDR3 loop reads CASSLGSPYEQYF. The CDR3 DNA reads as TGTGCCAGCAGTTTGGGCTCTCCCTACGAGCAGTACTTC.